The T cell receptor beta chain described here comes from a study of blood T cell repertoires in COVID-19. Study at large: Samples of COVID-19 (acute and convalescent) were obtained from the United States, Italy and Spain. T cells, B-cell-depleted T cells, or PBMCs provided the cDNA or gDNA that served as material.

V shed 6 bases, J shed 10 bases, and the junction held 6 bases outside the gene matches. The CDR3 has 12 residues. The germline gives CDR1 SGHTA, CDR2 FQGNSA. TCRdb's copy holds only in-frame clones and misses some; the assay was immunoSEQ multiplex PCR. The sample contains 150,000 to 200,000 clones, roughly 82% of which appear only once. V usage is TRBV7-2 and J usage is TRBJ1-3; 7 bases match TRBD1. Input material: PBMCs or T cells enriched from blood (not recorded which). This TCR came from a woman between 55 and 75 years old with acute COVID-19. The CDR3 spells CASRDDRATIYF. CDR3 nucleotide sequence: TGTGCCAGCAGAGATGACAGGGCGACCATATATTTT.